The source of this T cell receptor beta chain is a study of blood T cell repertoires in COVID-19. This clone was counted at least ten times. The germline gene is not matched at one end of the junction; a read error may be the cause. Per the germline V gene, CDR1 is LNHDA and CDR2 is SQIVND (reference sequence). This CDR3 comprises 15 residues. Original processing notes: The authors estimated nucleated cell counts from reference gene primer amplification. Method: immunoSEQ multiplex PCR; TCRdb's copy keeps in-frame clones and lacks some. V and J calls and clone size come straight from that table; D and trimming were deduced from the DNA. The table records over 350,000 clones, approximately 90% of them present only once.

Sequencing was performed on PBMCs or T cells enriched from blood (not recorded which). This chain links TRBV19 with TRBJ2-3, with D tentatively TRBD2 (6 bases). This TCR derives from a woman under 30 with acute COVID-19. The CDR3 DNA is TGTGCCAGTAGTCCCGGGACTCTCGTAGGAGATATGCAGTATTTT. It translates to CASSPGTLVGDMQYF.